This record covers a single T cell receptor beta chain. The antigen is not known. This entry is derived from a study of cytomegalovirus exposure and HLA in healthy donors. Study information: Prior work identified around 110 million unique TCR beta sequences in some 200 million T cells.

Use of 60 Vbeta and 13 Jbeta primers characterized the PCR. The protocol was immunoSEQ multiplex PCR, while the TCRdb copy is restricted to in-frame clones and leaves out a portion. The sample lists 100,000 to 150,000 clones, about 9.4% seen once, with about 6% in the top ten. Study observations and caveats: The study put 150 to 200 TCR beta chains on its list as cytomegalovirus-associated. Equally common other TCR beta chains were less clonally expanded than HLA-associated ones, a later analysis found.

Germline CDR1 is MNHNY and CDR2 is SVGAGI (reference sequence). Between the trimmed V and J ends, which lost 5 bases and 1 base, there was a span of 15 bases. The length of the CDR3 is 16 residues. The V gene is TRBV6-6, the J gene TRBJ2-4; D may be TRBD1 (6 bases). Sequencing input: PBMCs. This TCR came from a woman between 40 and 55 years old in good health and CMV-seropositive. CDR3 in DNA: TGTGCCAGCAGTCCACAGGGTTTTGTCGCCAAAAACATTCAGTACTTC. Amino acids: CASSPQGFVAKNIQYF.